Shown below are 32 T cell receptor beta chains from a single sample sequenced in a study of shared clonotypes between healthy human individuals. Libraries were prepared by immunoSEQ multiplex PCR; TCRdb keeps only in-frame clonotypes and omits some of them. The sample shows 2 million to 2.5 million clones, approximately 94% of them seen only once. The sequencing sample was made of naive CD4+ T cells sorted from blood. Noted subset: CD45RA+ positively selected. These receptors were taken from a man aged 18 to 30 in good health.

In this sample, this clone turned up once. The CDR3 protein is CASSYRTGRPSTVSRYTF. DNA of the CDR3: TGTGCCAGCAGCTATAGGACAGGACGCCCCTCGACGGTCTCCCGCTACACCTTC. V and J are TRBV28 and TRBJ1-2, with 7 bases aligning to TRBD1. Germline V gives CDR1 MDHEN, CDR2 SYDVKM. The V and J ends lost 6 bases and 9 bases, in that order; junction bases with no gene match: 25. This CDR3 comprises 18 residues.

This chain links TRBV2 with TRBJ1-6; perhaps TRBD1 as D (5 bases). The CDR3 runs to 15 residues. Germline V gene lookup returns CDR1 SNHLY and CDR2 FYNNEI. V lost 6 bases and J lost 9, with 18 bases in between. This chain's CDR3 is CASRVDTLWGSPLHF. CDR3 in DNA: TGTGCCAGCAGAGTGGACACACTCTGGGGTTCACCCCTCCACTTT.

This chain uses TRBV14 with TRBJ2-1; weak D call: TRBD1 (6 bases). Germline lookup yields CDR1 SGHDN and CDR2 FVKESK. V gave up 6 bases and J gave up 2 bases, with 14 bases separating them. The length of the CDR3 is 15 residues. The CDR3 protein is CASSQRQDPYNEQFF. The CDR3 region has the DNA TGTGCCAGCAGTCAACGACAGGACCCCTACAATGAGCAGTTCTTC. The full variable domain, completed using reference TRBV14 and TRBJ2-1, is EAGVTQFPSHSVIEKGQTVTLRCDPISGHDNLYWYRRVMGKEIKFLLHFVKESKQDESGMPNNRFLAERTGGTYSTLKVQPAELEDSGVYFCASSQRQDPYNEQFFGPGTRLTVL.

This clone appeared a single time. The chain recombines TRBV7-9 with TRBJ2-7; D unclear. The germline V gene encodes CDR1 SEHNR and CDR2 FQNEAQ (reference sequence). Trimming took off 1 base at V and 5 bases at J, with 15 bases between the two ends. The CDR3 is made up of 15 amino acids. The CDR3 DNA follows: TGTGCCAGCAGCTTAGAAGGGATGTACTCGGACGAGCAGTACTTC. As protein: CASSLEGMYSDEQYF.

The V call is TRBV18, the J call TRBJ1-1, with TRBD1 matching 8 bases. Germline CDR1 is KGHSH and CDR2 is LQKENI. The CDR3 is 14 amino acids. J gave up 6 bases and V 6 bases, and 9 bases lay outside the gene matches. CDR3 nucleotide sequence: TGTGCCAGCTCCCGCGGACAGGGAGACGCTGAAGCTTTCTTT. The encoded protein is CASSRGQGDAEAFF.

The chain couples TRBV6-5 to TRBJ1-2; tentative D call: TRBD1 (5 bases). Germline CDR1 is MNHEY and CDR2 is SVGAGI. This CDR3 has 13 residues. The V gene lost 2 bases and the J gene lost 8 bases, with 12 bases spanning the gap. The CDR3 DNA is TGTGCCAGCAGTTACGTCGGACAAGCGGGCTACACCTTC. Translating it yields CASSYVGQAGYTF.

On this clone itself: The same CDR3 also results from other DNA sequences found in this sample. The chain combines TRBV9 with TRBJ2-7, with 13 bases that match TRBD2. Trimming cost V 0 bases and J 5 bases; bases outside gene matches: 2. Germline values: CDR1 SGDLS, CDR2 YYNGEE. The CDR3 covers 15 residues. The CDR3 nucleotides are TGTGCCAGCAGCGTAGGACTAGCGGGGGGCGACGAGCAGTACTTC. Translating it yields CASSVGLAGGDEQYF.

The chain uses TRBV19 and TRBJ1-2; 8 bases line up with TRBD1. The trim removed 7 bases at V and 1 base at J, leaving 5 bases unmatched. This CDR3 region has 14 residues. In germline, CDR1 is LNHDA, CDR2 SQIVND (reference sequence). In nucleotides, the CDR3 is TGTGCCAGTAAATCAACAGGGGGTAACTATGGCTACACCTTC. Translated, it gives CASKSTGGNYGYTF.

This chain connects TRBV5-4 to TRBJ2-3; D is unclear. The CDR3 sequence is 14 residues long. Trimming took off 4 bases at V and 6 bases at J, with 15 bases between the two ends. From germline, CDR1 is SGHNT and CDR2 YYREEE (reference sequence). This chain's CDR3 is CASSEYGLWDTQYF. CDR3 sequence (DNA): TGTGCCAGCAGCGAGTACGGCCTTTGGGATACGCAGTATTTT.

The chain is built from TRBV7-2 and TRBJ2-3; TRBD1 agrees at 7 bases. Germline-derived CDR1 and CDR2 are SGHTA and FQGNSA. The trim removed 4 bases at V and 5 bases at J, leaving 9 bases unmatched. The CDR3 length is 15 residues. This CDR3 is CASSSNRGIGDTQYF. Written as DNA, the CDR3 is TGTGCCAGCAGCTCAAACAGGGGAATAGGAGATACGCAGTATTTT.

As DNA, the CDR3 is TGTGCCTGGGGTTCCCCAGGGACAGGCTACACCTTC. Translation gives CAWGSPGTGYTF. This chain joins TRBV30 and TRBJ1-2; a possible D gene is TRBD1 (6 bases). CDR1 and CDR2 from the germline V gene are GTSNPN and SVGIG (reference sequence). This CDR3 has 12 amino acids. V lost 5 bases, J lost 8 bases, and 15 bases lay in between.

V is TRBV6-6 and J is TRBJ2-7; D possibly corresponds to TRBD2 (6 bases). The CDR3 is 13 amino acids. V was clipped by 3 bases and J by 2 bases, with 8 bases between them. Per the germline V gene, CDR1 is MNHNY and CDR2 is SVGAGI (reference sequence). In DNA, the CDR3 is TGTGCCAGCAGTTATCGGGAGACCTACGAGCAGTACTTC. It yields the protein CASSYRETYEQYF.

This chain joins TRBV7-9 and TRBJ2-5, with a weak D call TRBD1 (6 bases). The DNA end lines up better with TRBJ2-7; the J call may be wrong. CDR1 and CDR2 (germline): SEHNR, FQNEAQ (reference sequence). The CDR3 is 12 residues long. CDR3 protein: CASSYWGREQYF. The CDR3 nucleotides read TGTGCCAGCAGCTATTGGGGGCGCGAGCAGTACTTC.

CDR3: CASSLESLNQPQHF. The CDR3 nucleotides read TGCGCCAGCAGCTTGGAAAGCCTAAATCAGCCCCAGCATTTT. The V and J genes are TRBV5-1 and TRBJ1-5, with D unresolved. Per the germline V gene, CDR1 is SGHRS and CDR2 is YFSETQ. The CDR3 runs to 14 residues. V shed 0 bases and J shed 4 bases, with 8 bases lying between them. The variable domain in full, with the rest retrieved from reference TRBV5-1 and TRBJ1-5, is KAGVTQTPRYLIKTRGQQVTLSCSPISGHRSVSWYQQTPGQGLQFLFEYFSETQRNKGNFPGRFSGRQFSNSRSEMNVSTLELGDSALYLCASSLESLNQPQHFGDGTRLSIL.

This chain uses TRBV6-1 with TRBJ2-3, with unresolved D. Trimming took off 6 bases at V and 5 bases at J, with 9 bases between the two ends. There are 12 residues in the CDR3. CDR1 is MNHNS, CDR2 SASEGT, per germline. In DNA form, the CDR3 reads TGTGCCAGCAGGGTGGGTGGAGATACGCAGTATTTT. This codes for CASRVGGDTQYF.

Details on this clone: The identical CDR3 is also encoded by other nucleotide sequences in the sample. This chain links TRBV10-2 with TRBJ1-1, with D hard to call. Germline CDR1 reads WSHSY; CDR2 reads SAAADI. V was shortened by 6 bases and J by 1 base, with 6 bases between the two germline ends. The CDR3 consists of 12 residues. In DNA, the CDR3 is TGCGCCAGCAGGGGCCCGAACACTGAAGCTTTCTTT. Protein: CASRGPNTEAFF.

As regards this clone: The sample has other DNA sequences that encode this CDR3 too. The CDR3 spells CASSLGQASTDTQYF. The DNA of the CDR3 is TGCGCCAGCAGCTTAGGACAGGCTAGCACAGATACGCAGTATTTT. This chain connects TRBV5-1 to TRBJ2-3, with 7 bases lining up with TRBD1. The CDR3 runs to 15 residues. V trimming: 2 bases; J trimming: 0 bases; junction bases outside the gene matches: 3. CDR1 is SGHRS and CDR2 is YFSETQ in the germline V gene. The full variable domain, rest sourced from reference TRBV5-1 and TRBJ2-3, is KAGVTQTPRYLIKTRGQQVTLSCSPISGHRSVSWYQQTPGQGLQFLFEYFSETQRNKGNFPGRFSGRQFSNSRSEMNVSTLELGDSALYLCASSLGQASTDTQYFGPGTRLTVL.

The rearrangement uses TRBV6-5 and TRBJ2-7; D possibly corresponds to TRBD1 (6 bases). The V gene's germline CDR1 is MNHEY and CDR2 SVGAGI. This CDR3 is 16 amino acids long. V was shortened by 0 bases and J by 0 bases, with 12 bases between the two germline ends. CDR3 sequence: CASSYSGGKSSYEQYF. For the CDR3, the DNA is TGTGCCAGCAGTTACTCAGGGGGAAAGAGCTCCTACGAGCAGTACTTC.

This rearrangement joins TRBV2 to TRBJ1-2; maybe TRBD1 (5 bases). This CDR3 has 15 amino acids. Germline loops: CDR1 SNHLY, CDR2 FYNNEI. The germline V and J ends were trimmed by 7 bases and 1 base, with 16 bases remaining between them. CDR3 DNA: TGTGCCAGCACTGTAATGGCAGGGTATAACTATGGCTACACCTTC. It codes for CASTVMAGYNYGYTF.

The genes are TRBV10-2 and TRBJ2-7; TRBD2 matches 10 bases. CDR1 and CDR2 from the germline V gene are WSHSY and SAAADI. The CDR3 length is 15 residues. J lost 6 bases, V lost 3 bases, and 8 bases had no gene match. Here the CDR3 reads CASSDGLAGVREQYF. The CDR3 nucleotides read TGCGCCAGCAGTGATGGTCTAGCGGGAGTTCGCGAGCAGTACTTC.

This clone came up once. This CDR3 is also generated by other DNA sequences in the sample. The J gene is TRBJ1-6, the V gene TRBV5-6; TRBD1 matches 7 bases. The germline gives CDR1 SGHDT, CDR2 YYEEEE. The length of the CDR3 is 16 residues. The V segment lost 4 bases and the J segment 0 bases; nucleotides outside the gene matches: 4. The chain's CDR3 is CASSADRSSYNSPLHF. The CDR3 region has the DNA TGTGCCAGCAGCGCGGACAGGAGCTCCTATAATTCACCCCTCCACTTT.

Here the CDR3 DNA reads TGCGCCAGCTCGTCCTCTTTATATGAGCAGTTCTTC. As protein: CASSSSLYEQFF. The V call is TRBV5-1, the J call TRBJ2-1; D gene ambiguous. The CDR3 spans 12 residues. Germline values: CDR1 SGHRS, CDR2 YFSETQ. Trimming took 7 bases from V and 8 from J, leaving 13 bases between them.

This clone was counted a single time. The chain links TRBV5-1 to TRBJ2-7; D is unclear. CDR3 size: 13 residues. V shed 1 base and J shed 6 bases, with 11 bases lying between them. Germline V gene data show CDR1 as SGHRS and CDR2 as YFSETQ. This CDR3 is CASSLMAGGEQYF. The DNA of the CDR3 is TGCGCCAGCAGCTTGATGGCTGGCGGCGAGCAGTACTTC. The variable domain in full, with the rest retrieved from reference TRBV5-1 and TRBJ2-7, is KAGVTQTPRYLIKTRGQQVTLSCSPISGHRSVSWYQQTPGQGLQFLFEYFSETQRNKGNFPGRFSGRQFSNSRSEMNVSTLELGDSALYLCASSLMAGGEQYFGPGTRLTVT.

The chain uses TRBV10-3 and TRBJ2-3; perhaps TRBD1 as D (6 bases). This CDR3 region has 14 residues. Trimming pared 6 bases from V and 0 bases from J, leaving 10 bases between. Germline CDR1 reads ENHRY; CDR2 reads SYGVKD. CDR3 sequence reads: CAISRQASTDTQYF. The CDR3 DNA reads TGTGCCATCAGCAGACAGGCTAGCACAGATACGCAGTATTTT.

This chain links TRBV13 with TRBJ2-3, with 9 bases fitting TRBD2. With 4 bases clipped from V and 5 bases from J, the junction kept 13 bases outside the gene matches. The CDR3 sequence is 17 residues long. Germline loops: CDR1 PRHDT, CDR2 FYEKMQ (reference sequence). CDR3: CASSSPLISGRRDTQYF. CDR3 in DNA: TGTGCCAGCAGCTCCCCATTAATTAGCGGGAGAAGAGATACGCAGTATTTT.

The rearrangement joins TRBV6-5 to TRBJ1-3; D remains unclear. The V end was cut by 4 bases, the J end by 0 bases, with 7 bases between. This CDR3 region has 14 residues. Germline V gene lookup returns CDR1 MNHEY and CDR2 SVGAGI. The CDR3 region has the DNA TGTGCCAGCAGTTGGGGTATCTCTGGAAACACCATATATTTT. Translated: CASSWGISGNTIYF.

This clone was seen once. The chain links TRBV6-6 to TRBJ2-2, with D maybe TRBD1 (5 bases). This CDR3 has 14 amino acids. CDR1 MNHNY and CDR2 SVGAGI come from the germline V gene (reference sequence). Trimming took 2 bases from V and 6 from J, leaving 10 bases between them. This CDR3 is CASSYRGWPGELFF. The CDR3 bases are TGTGCCAGCAGTTACAGGGGATGGCCCGGGGAGCTGTTTTTT.

The genes are TRBV5-1 and TRBJ2-3; D might be TRBD2 (5 bases). The CDR3 runs to 17 residues. CDR1 is SGHRS, CDR2 YFSETQ, per germline. V lost 0 bases to trimming and J lost 4 bases, with 18 bases between them. CDR3 bases: TGCGCCAGCAGCTTGGCCGTTGCGGGTCGGTTGGCAGATACGCAGTATTTT. Its protein is CASSLAVAGRLADTQYF.

DNA of the CDR3: TGTGCCAGCAGCTCCAAAATTTTCTCCATGAACACTGAAGCTTTCTTT. Protein: CASSSKIFSMNTEAFF. The V gene is TRBV7-9, the J gene TRBJ1-1; D not certain. The CDR3 runs 16 residues. Trimming removed 4 bases at V and 0 bases at J, with 15 bases between. Looked up from germline, CDR1 is SEHNR and CDR2 is FQNEAQ (reference sequence).

This rearrangement joins TRBV18 to TRBJ2-1; the D gene could be TRBD1 or TRBD2 (6 bases each). Trimming left V 4 bases short and J 4 bases short, with 23 bases between. CDR1 is KGHSH, CDR2 LQKENI, per germline. The CDR3 extends over 18 amino acids. The CDR3 region is CASSRSGGVAGDYNEQFF. The CDR3, as DNA: TGTGCCAGCTCACGGTCAGGAGGGGTTGCAGGGGATTACAATGAGCAGTTCTTC.

This rearrangement joins TRBV5-5 to TRBJ2-7; weak D call: TRBD1 (5 bases). The CDR3 is 13 amino acids. V lost 1 base and J lost 1, with 6 bases in between. Germline CDR1 is SGHKS and CDR2 is YYEKEE (reference sequence). The DNA of the CDR3 is TGTGCCAGCAGCTTGCAGGGATCCTACGAGCAGTACTTC. It yields the protein CASSLQGSYEQYF.

Comments on this clone: The identical CDR3 is also encoded by other nucleotide sequences in the sample. The rearrangement links TRBV6-1 to TRBJ2-7; 9 bases line up with TRBD1. Trimming cost V 2 bases and J 4 bases; bases outside gene matches: 3. This CDR3 region has 14 residues. Germline CDR1 is MNHNS and CDR2 is SASEGT. The CDR3 coding sequence is TGTGCCAGCAGTGAACCGGGACAGGGTTACGAGCAGTACTTC. Translating gives CASSEPGQGYEQYF.